Below, 16 T cell receptor beta chains from the same sample are listed, as sequenced in a study of T-cell reconstitution after alpha-beta-depleted transplantation in children. For TCRbeta, the library was prepared with unique molecular identifiers. TCRdb reprocessed the PCR reads with MiXCR, giving one entry per CDR3 protein. The sample carries some 16,000 distinct CDR3 sequences, about 5% recorded once. The specimen comprised PBMCs, sampled before TCRalphabeta/CD19-depleted stem cell transplant. Receptors were obtained from a boy between 10 and 17 years old with acute lymphoblastic leukemia, due to receive a stem cell transplant.

The chain uses TRBV18 and TRBJ2-7, with no clear D. Germline-derived CDR1 and CDR2 are KGHSH and LQKENI. The CDR3 is 13 residues long. Deletions cut 2 bases from V and 3 bases from J, with 8 bases between. The CDR3 is CASSPTEVYEQYF. The CDR3 nucleotides are TGTGCCAGCTCACCAACGGAAGTCTACGAGCAGTACTTC.

The table lists this clonotype with many counts. The V gene is TRBV12-3 or TRBV12-4, the J gene TRBJ1-1, with 9 bases matching TRBD1. The J segment lost 3 bases and the V segment lost 3 bases, leaving 14 bases of the junction unmatched. This CDR3 has 18 residues. CDR3 sequence reads: CASSFGPPWTGEDTEAFF. In DNA form, the CDR3 reads TGTGCCAGCAGTTTCGGTCCGCCTTGGACAGGGGAGGACACTGAAGCTTTCTTT.

The table lists this clonotype with many counts. This chain joins TRBV7-7 and TRBJ2-5; perhaps D is TRBD1 or TRBD2 (6 bases each). This CDR3 spans 14 amino acids. Germline values: CDR1 SSHAT, CDR2 FNYEAQ (reference sequence). V shed 5 bases and J shed 5 bases, with 15 bases lying between them. CDR3 protein: CASSPRLGGETQYF. In nucleotides, the CDR3 is TGTGCCAGCAGCCCGAGACTAGGGGGGGAGACCCAGTACTTC.

At least ten counts were recorded for this clonotype. This sequence joins TRBV12-3 or TRBV12-4 and TRBJ2-7; D may correspond to TRBD1 or TRBD2 (5 bases each). This CDR3 region has 12 residues. Trimming removed 3 bases at V and 6 bases at J, with 9 bases between. CDR3 in DNA: TGTGCCAGCAGTTTGGGGACGGTCGAGCAGTACTTC. Residues: CASSLGTVEQYF.

This clonotype was seen many times. J is TRBJ2-3 and V is TRBV20-1; 11 bases line up with TRBD2. CDR1 is DFQATT, CDR2 SNEGSKA, per germline (reference sequence). J gave up 2 bases and V 2 bases, and 3 bases lay outside the gene matches. The CDR3 totals 15 residues. Here the CDR3 DNA reads TGCAGTGCTAGACGGACTAGCGGGTCCACAGATACGCAGTATTTT. Residues: CSARRTSGSTDTQYF.

The V call is TRBV5-4, the J call TRBJ2-1; TRBD1 matches 8 bases. This CDR3 has 15 amino acids. V was pared by 6 bases and J by 8 bases, with 13 bases of the junction left unmatched. The V gene's germline CDR1 is SGHNT and CDR2 YYREEE (reference sequence). CDR3 residues: CASTPGQAPMYEQFF. The CDR3 DNA reads as TGTGCCAGCACTCCGGGACAGGCCCCGATGTATGAGCAGTTCTTC.

This clonotype was found many times. The J gene is TRBJ1-5, the V gene TRBV4-1, with D perhaps matching TRBD1 (5 bases). The CDR3 has 15 residues. Germline V gives CDR1 MGHRA, CDR2 YSYEKL. Trimming removed 1 base from V and 1 base from J, with 8 bases in between. Here the CDR3 DNA reads TGCGCCAGCAGCCAAGGGGGGGGAAGCAATCAGCCCCAGCATTTT. It specifies CASSQGGGSNQPQHF.

This rearrangement joins TRBV5-5 to TRBJ2-2, with TRBD1 as a possible D gene (6 bases). The CDR3 totals 14 residues. V was shortened by 4 bases and J by 6 bases, with 13 bases between the two germline ends. Germline assignment: CDR1 SGHKS and CDR2 YYEKEE (reference sequence). The CDR3 loop reads CASSPGQSSGELFF. The CDR3 nucleotides read TGTGCCAGCAGCCCTGGACAGAGCTCCGGGGAGCTGTTTTTT.

Relative to its sample, this clonotype is medium-sized. This sequence joins TRBV4-3 and TRBJ2-3; possibly TRBD2 for D (6 bases). The CDR3 consists of 14 residues. V lost 1 base and J lost 6, with 11 bases in between. CDR1 and CDR2 from the germline V gene are LGHNA and YSLEER. CDR3 nucleotides: TGCGCCAGCAGCCAAGCCCCCGGGAGCGATACGCAGTATTTT. It is translated as CASSQAPGSDTQYF.

This clonotype was found many times. This sequence joins TRBV5-1 and TRBJ1-2; D unclear. There are 16 residues in the CDR3. Germline V lookup: CDR1 SGHRS, CDR2 YFSETQ. Trimming shortened V by 0 bases and J by 3 bases, and 15 bases separated the two germline ends. The CDR3 here is CASSLASGDGYYGYTF. DNA for the CDR3: TGCGCCAGCAGCTTGGCCTCCGGGGATGGCTACTATGGCTACACCTTC.

This clonotype was detected ten times or more. This chain uses TRBV4-1 with TRBJ1-2, with 8 bases that match TRBD1. CDR1 is MGHRA, CDR2 YSYEKL, per germline. The CDR3 loop spans 13 amino acids. With 3 bases clipped from V and 5 bases from J, the junction kept 2 bases outside the gene matches. This CDR3 is CASSQRTGYGYTF. The CDR3 coding sequence is TGCGCCAGCAGCCAGAGGACAGGGTATGGCTACACCTTC.

Many counts were recorded for this clonotype. The chain recombines TRBV4-2 with TRBJ2-7; 7 nucleotides line up with TRBD1. The CDR3 is made up of 16 amino acids. V was pared by 0 bases and J by 4 bases, with 9 bases of the junction left unmatched. The germline gives CDR1 LGHNA, CDR2 YNFKEQ. CDR3 in DNA: TGTGCCAGCAGCCAAGAACTTGCAGGGGGACAATACGAGCAGTACTTC. Its translation: CASSQELAGGQYEQYF.

This clonotype was seen repeatedly, ten times or more. The chain has TRBV14 and TRBJ2-3; weak D call: TRBD1 (5 bases). CDR1 is SGHDN and CDR2 is FVKESK in the germline V gene. V was clipped by 1 base and J by 5 bases, with 16 bases between them. The CDR3 length is 16 residues. CDR3 sequence reads: CASSQVPGRAVDTQYF. CDR3 DNA sequence: TGTGCCAGCAGCCAAGTTCCTGGCAGGGCGGTAGATACGCAGTATTTT.

This clonotype showed up many times. The chain recombines TRBV6-5 with TRBJ2-2, with D tentatively TRBD1 (6 bases). Germline V gene sequence: CDR1 MNHEY, CDR2 SVGAGI. V lost 4 bases and J lost 7, with 16 bases in between. This CDR3 is 15 amino acids long. The CDR3 region has the DNA TGTGCCAGCAGTTCACAGGGACGAGGTGGCGGGGAGCTGTTTTTT. It translates to CASSSQGRGGGELFF.

This clonotype was seen many times. The rearrangement links TRBV7-3 to TRBJ1-1, with 9 bases that match TRBD1. CDR1 is SGHTA, CDR2 FQGTGA, per germline. The CDR3 covers 15 residues. The V and J ends lost 2 bases and 4 bases, in that order; junction bases with no gene match: 5. CDR3 region: CASSLDGTGITEAFF. CDR3 in DNA: TGTGCCAGCAGCTTAGATGGGACAGGGATCACTGAAGCTTTCTTT.

By frequency in the sample, this clonotype is medium-sized. V gene TRBV2 combines with J gene TRBJ2-5; D unresolved. CDR1 and CDR2 from the germline V gene are SNHLY and FYNNEI. The germline V and J ends were trimmed by 4 bases and 2 bases, with 8 bases remaining between them. The CDR3 runs to 13 residues. CDR3 loop: CASSVDLQETQYF. The DNA for the CDR3 is TGTGCCAGCAGTGTAGACTTACAAGAGACCCAGTACTTC.